This is a list of T cell receptor beta chains from one sample in a study of neurological immune-mediated disorders. TCRdb fed the 5' RACE reads into MiXCR, producing one record per CDR3 protein. This sample has approximately 40,000 distinct CDR3 sequences; 3.5% to 4% occur once, and the top ten carry more than 2%. The source material was PBMCs. These receptor sequences come from a young man with multiple sclerosis. CDR3s include the opening cysteine and the closing phenylalanine or tryptophan. The order of the fields is J gene, V gene, CDR3 protein.

j_call: TRBJ2-3; v_call: TRBV9; cdr3_aa: CASSGTSGGTQYF
j_call: TRBJ1-5; v_call: TRBV20-1; cdr3_aa: CSASPIRVGQPQHF
j_call: TRBJ2-2; v_call: TRBV7-8; cdr3_aa: CASSLARLAGELFF
j_call: TRBJ2-3; v_call: TRBV20-1; cdr3_aa: CSARGAGGGTDTQYF
j_call: TRBJ2-1; v_call: TRBV12-3/TRBV12-4; cdr3_aa: CASSQQGAGQFF
j_call: TRBJ2-1; v_call: TRBV20-1; cdr3_aa: CSARGRDAYNEQFF
j_call: TRBJ1-2; v_call: TRBV7-2; cdr3_aa: CASSSPGLTRYGYTF
j_call: TRBJ1-2; v_call: TRBV10-2; cdr3_aa: CASSLQGGQGYTF
j_call: TRBJ2-5; v_call: TRBV6-1; cdr3_aa: CASSTRGFRETQYF
j_call: TRBJ2-6; v_call: TRBV6-5; cdr3_aa: CASSSPAETGNSGANVLTF
j_call: TRBJ1-2; v_call: TRBV5-1; cdr3_aa: CASSLDQGITGYTF
j_call: TRBJ2-5; v_call: TRBV7-2; cdr3_aa: CASSDGLRETQYF
j_call: TRBJ1-1; v_call: TRBV7-8; cdr3_aa: CASSPPGVSGTEAFF
j_call: TRBJ2-7; v_call: TRBV20-1; cdr3_aa: CSASPQGYEQYF
j_call: TRBJ1-1; v_call: TRBV5-4; cdr3_aa: CASSRRVGGDTEAFF
j_call: TRBJ2-1; v_call: TRBV5-8; cdr3_aa: CASSLGGSAYNEQFF
j_call: TRBJ2-6; v_call: TRBV2; cdr3_aa: CASSGLAGGTGANVLTF
j_call: TRBJ2-5; v_call: TRBV5-1; cdr3_aa: CASSSTQETQYF
j_call: TRBJ2-7; v_call: TRBV6-2/TRBV6-3; cdr3_aa: CASNWGPDPSYEQYF
j_call: TRBJ2-5; v_call: TRBV24-1; cdr3_aa: CATSDDINETQYF
j_call: TRBJ2-7; v_call: TRBV5-1; cdr3_aa: CASSFVGGDTYEQYF
j_call: TRBJ1-4; v_call: TRBV7-9; cdr3_aa: CASSLRDNEKLFF
j_call: TRBJ2-7; v_call: TRBV20-1; cdr3_aa: CSAETGQGYEQYF
j_call: TRBJ2-7; v_call: TRBV6-2/TRBV6-3; cdr3_aa: CASSRDGPYEQYF
j_call: TRBJ2-5; v_call: TRBV4-2; cdr3_aa: CASSQDTPGGQETQYF
j_call: TRBJ2-3; v_call: TRBV9; cdr3_aa: CASSVVKGSTDTQYF
j_call: TRBJ2-1; v_call: TRBV6-1; cdr3_aa: CASRRDSPSSYNEQFF
j_call: TRBJ2-5; v_call: TRBV20-1; cdr3_aa: CSGGNQETQYF
j_call: TRBJ2-5; v_call: TRBV12-3/TRBV12-4; cdr3_aa: CASSFSRGYETQYF
j_call: TRBJ1-5; v_call: TRBV18; cdr3_aa: CASSPSLTGDQPQHF
j_call: TRBJ1-5; v_call: TRBV12-3/TRBV12-4; cdr3_aa: CASSPGQGYQPQHF
j_call: TRBJ1-2; v_call: TRBV10-2; cdr3_aa: CASSEPGGQYGYTF
j_call: TRBJ2-3; v_call: TRBV4-3; cdr3_aa: CASSQGISGGRSDTQYF
j_call: TRBJ1-5; v_call: TRBV10-3; cdr3_aa: CAIRKEGSNQPQNF
j_call: TRBJ2-3; v_call: TRBV7-2; cdr3_aa: CASSHYSDTQYF
j_call: TRBJ1-2; v_call: TRBV12-3/TRBV12-4; cdr3_aa: CASAGGTQGPFNYGYTF
j_call: TRBJ2-5; v_call: TRBV20-1; cdr3_aa: CSADLDTQETQYF
j_call: TRBJ1-1; v_call: TRBV20-1; cdr3_aa: CSATLWDRNTEAFF
j_call: TRBJ1-1; v_call: TRBV5-1; cdr3_aa: CASSGLGTLEEGSTEAFF
j_call: TRBJ1-1; v_call: TRBV20-1; cdr3_aa: CSARGSWAVLKRSDRNTEAFF
j_call: TRBJ2-7; v_call: TRBV10-3; cdr3_aa: CAISAAAFTYEQYF
j_call: TRBJ2-3; v_call: TRBV5-1; cdr3_aa: CASSLQSLTGGTDTQYF
j_call: TRBJ2-3; v_call: TRBV7-6; cdr3_aa: CASSNRDRGSDTQYF
j_call: TRBJ2-2; v_call: TRBV12-3/TRBV12-4; cdr3_aa: CASSLLGTGELFF
j_call: TRBJ2-3; v_call: TRBV20-1; cdr3_aa: CSARPGSGYTDTQYF
j_call: TRBJ2-1; v_call: TRBV18; cdr3_aa: CASSPPLGAIGISSSYNEQFF
j_call: TRBJ1-1; v_call: TRBV7-6; cdr3_aa: CASSSKPFNTEAFF
j_call: TRBJ2-1; v_call: TRBV5-5; cdr3_aa: CASSSALPASEQFF
j_call: TRBJ2-7; v_call: TRBV7-9; cdr3_aa: CASSLGPGQANEQYF
j_call: TRBJ1-2; v_call: TRBV4-1; cdr3_aa: CASSQGQGPLYGYTF
j_call: TRBJ2-2; v_call: TRBV20-1; cdr3_aa: CSASGGYTGELFF
j_call: TRBJ2-3; v_call: TRBV9; cdr3_aa: CASSVDGGHTDTQYF
j_call: TRBJ2-7; v_call: TRBV25-1; cdr3_aa: CASSMDSYEQYF